The rows below give T cell receptor beta chains drawn from one sample of a study of STAT5B mutations in CD4+ large granular lymphocyte leukemia. Sequenced by immunoSEQ multiplex PCR; TCRdb stores in-frame clones only, minus some. Of around 30,000 clones in the sample, about three quarters are singletons; the top ten hold roughly 2.1%. The specimen sequenced was CD4+ T cells from blood buffy coats. Receptor source: a human donor in good health. Each CDR3 is given with its conserved first and last residue. The D gene is left open where the match is weak. Clone size is given for some rows only: seen once, a few or many times, or a class if the clone is expanded.

TRBV9	once	-	TRBJ2-5	TGTGCCAGCAGCGTAGTGGCTAGCCAAGAGACCCAGTACTTC	CASSVVASQETQYF
TRBV7-2	-	-	TRBJ1-1	TGTGCCAGCAGCTTAGGAGGGGTTACTGAAGCTTTCTTT	CASSLGGVTEAFF
TRBV5-5	-	TRBD2	TRBJ2-7	TGTGCCAGCAGCCCGGGACTAGCGGAAAGCTCCTACGAGCAGTACTTC	CASSPGLAESSYEQYF
TRBV6-5	-	-	TRBJ2-7	TGTGCCAGCAGTTACTCCACAGGGTCATGGGGCGAGCAGTACTTC	CASSYSTGSWGEQYF
TRBV5-4	-	-	TRBJ2-7	TGTGCCAGCAGCCCCCGGACGGCCGGGGGAAGCTCCTACGAGCAGTACTTC	CASSPRTAGGSSYEQYF
TRBV30	-	TRBD2	TRBJ2-1	TGTGCCTCCCGACTAGCCGGGGAGCAGTTCTTC	CASRLAGEQFF
TRBV6-4	-	TRBD1	TRBJ2-1	TGTGCCAGCAGTGACCAGACAGGGGAGACCCTCAATGAGCAGTTCTTC	CASSDQTGETLNEQFF
TRBV19	-	-	TRBJ1-5	TGTGCCAGTAGTATAAAGACGGCTAGCAATCAGCCCCAGCATTTT	CASSIKTASNQPQHF
TRBV5-4	-	-	TRBJ1-1	TGTGCCAGCAGAACCGGACAGCGCCAAGAGGGGGCTTTCTTT	CASRTGQRQEGAFF
TRBV6-5	-	-	TRBJ2-7	TGTGCCAGCAGCCGATCCCGGGGCCTAGGCTACGAGCAGTACTTC	CASSRSRGLGYEQYF
TRBV18	-	TRBD1	TRBJ1-2	TGTGCCAGCTCACCGACGGAAGCCGGGACAGGGTACTCTGGCTACACCTTC	CASSPTEAGTGYSGYTF
TRBV6-5	-	-	TRBJ2-3	TGTGCCAGCAGTTACTCACCCGAGACAGCAACAGATACGCAGTATTTT	CASSYSPETATDTQYF
TRBV5-6	-	-	TRBJ1-3	TGTGCCAGCAGCTTGCCTCCAGACCTATCTGGAAACACCATATATTTT	CASSLPPDLSGNTIYF
TRBV1	-	-	TRBJ2-3	TGCACCAGCAGCCAAGAGGGGACTCCCTCGTGGAGCACAGATACGCAGTATTTT	CTSSQEGTPSWSTDTQYF
TRBV5-5	-	TRBD2	TRBJ2-3	TGTGCCAGCAGCCCCGGGACTAGCGGCGGGCGGGATACGCAGTATTTT	CASSPGTSGGRDTQYF
TRBV9	-	-	TRBJ1-1	TGTGCCAGCAGCGTACCCGGGGACACTGAAGCTTTCTTT	CASSVPGDTEAFF
TRBV18	-	TRBD2	TRBJ2-1	TGTGCCAGCTCACCACGGACTAGCGGGAGAGGGAGGAATGAGCAGTTCTTC	CASSPRTSGRGRNEQFF
TRBV18	-	-	TRBJ2-7	TGTGCCAGCTCACTAGGGAGGGGGTACGAGCAGTACTTC	CASSLGRGYEQYF
TRBV11-2	-	-	TRBJ2-1	TGTGCCAGCAGCCAGGGGTCCAGGATGACGGTCAATGAGCAGTTCTTC	CASSQGSRMTVNEQFF
TRBV9	-	TRBD2	TRBJ2-1	TGTGCCAGCAGCGTAGAACTAGCGGGTTCCTACAATGAGCAGTTCTTC	CASSVELAGSYNEQFF